One and the same sample provided the 23 T cell receptor beta chains below, sequenced in a study of T cell responses to AZD1222 COVID-19 vaccine. Profiled with immunoSEQ multiplex PCR; TCRdb holds only in-frame clones, not every one. The data hold around 73,000 clones, with roughly 89% observed a single time. This specimen consisted of peripheral blood, obtained 28 days after the second AZD1222 dose. The source of these receptors is an adult who received the AZD1222 COVID-19 vaccine.

This clone was picked up a small number of times. This sequence joins TRBV30 and TRBJ2-2; 7 bases are shared with TRBD2. Per germline, CDR1 GTSNPN and CDR2 SVGIG (reference sequence). The CDR3 is 16 amino acids. Unmatched junction bases numbered 9, after V lost 0 bases and J lost 5 bases. CDR3 amino acids: CAWSVVAGAGTGELFF. In DNA form, the CDR3 reads TGTGCCTGGAGTGTAGTGGCGGGAGCGGGAACCGGGGAGCTGTTTTTT.

V and J are TRBV28 and TRBJ1-1; TRBD1 matches 8 bases. V dropped 6 bases and J dropped 10; count of bases not matched to a gene: 10. This CDR3 is built from 13 residues. CDR1 is MDHEN and CDR2 is SYDVKM in the germline V gene. The CDR3 protein is CASRQGVAGGAFF. CDR3 bases: TGTGCCAGCAGACAGGGGGTTGCGGGGGGAGCTTTCTTT.

This chain links TRBV23-1 with TRBJ2-5; D is unresolved. TRBV23-1 is noted as an ORF with a role that remains uncertain. V shed 0 bases and J shed 3 bases, with 8 bases lying between them. The CDR3 spans 14 residues. CDR3 amino acids: CASSQSCREETQYF. The CDR3 DNA sequence: TGCGCCAGCAGTCAATCGTGCCGAGAAGAGACCCAGTACTTC.

This clone showed up just once. The genes are TRBV9 and TRBJ1-1; the match to TRBD1 covers 9 bases. Germline trimming cut 4 bases from V and 5 bases from J; bases unmatched to any gene: 9. There are 15 residues in the CDR3. CDR1 is SGDLS, CDR2 YYNGEE, per germline. The CDR3 here is CASSPRTGVGTEAFF. CDR3 in DNA: TGTGCCAGCAGCCCCCGGACAGGGGTTGGGACTGAAGCTTTCTTT.

The genes are TRBV7-9 and TRBJ2-4; 10 bases line up with TRBD1. Germline values: CDR1 SEHNR, CDR2 FQNEAQ (reference sequence). V lost 10 bases and J lost 2; bases outside the gene matches: 5. The CDR3 covers 14 residues. The CDR3 nucleotides are TGTGCCATCCCGGGACAGGGGTCCAAAAACATTCAGTACTTC. Residues: CAIPGQGSKNIQYF.

The chain combines TRBV7-9 with TRBJ2-1; TRBD2 is a possible D gene (6 bases). In germline, CDR1 is SEHNR, CDR2 FQNEAQ (reference sequence). V shed 2 bases and J shed 8 bases, with 19 bases lying between them. CDR3 length equals 16 residues. This CDR3 reads CASSLISAGEGDEQFF. The CDR3 bases are TGTGCCAGCAGCTTAATATCAGCGGGTGAGGGCGATGAGCAGTTCTTC.

V is TRBV4-1 and J is TRBJ1-6; no reliable D call. Germline CDR1 and CDR2: MGHRA and YSYEKL. CDR3 length equals 14 residues. Deletions cut 4 bases from V and 7 bases from J, with 11 bases between. The CDR3 protein is CASSPTRGNSPLHF. The CDR3 DNA is TGCGCCAGCAGCCCGACACGAGGGAATTCACCCCTCCACTTT.

This clone was counted a single time. In the same sample, other DNA sequences code for this CDR3. The chain recombines TRBV9 with TRBJ2-5, with D hard to call. The CDR3 runs to 12 residues. V lost 0 bases and J 5 bases, leaving 5 bases between the germline ends. The germline V gene has CDR1 SGDLS and CDR2 YYNGEE. The CDR3 spells CASSVVGETQYF. In DNA form, the CDR3 reads TGTGCCAGCAGCGTAGTCGGGGAGACCCAGTACTTC.

This clone was seen at least ten times. Other DNA variants within this sample encode the same CDR3. V is TRBV15 and J is TRBJ1-1, with 10 bases identical to TRBD1. This CDR3 contains 15 residues. The germline CDR1 and CDR2 sequences are LNHNV and YYDKDF (reference sequence). V was pared by 3 bases and J by 0 bases, with 1 base of the junction left unmatched. CDR3 sequence reads: CATSRDRGLNTEAFF. The CDR3 DNA reads TGTGCCACCAGCAGGGACAGGGGGTTGAACACTGAAGCTTTCTTT. The full variable domain, rest sourced from reference TRBV15 and TRBJ1-1, is DAMVIQNPRYQVTQFGKPVTLSCSQTLNHNVMYWYQQKSSQAPKLLFHYYDKDFNNEADTPDNFQSRRPNTSFCFLDIRSPGLGDTAMYLCATSRDRGLNTEAFFGQGTRLTVV.

The V and J genes are TRBV7-2 and TRBJ2-3, with 7 bases that match TRBD1. Germline V gives CDR1 SGHTA, CDR2 FQGNSA. V was clipped by 3 bases and J by 3 bases; unmatched bases: 9. This CDR3 comprises 16 residues. The CDR3 bases are TGTGCCAGCAGCTTCCGGGCAGGGGGATTGACAGATACGCAGTATTTT. Encoded protein: CASSFRAGGLTDTQYF.

The V call is TRBV19, the J call TRBJ1-2; possibly TRBD1 for D (5 bases). Germline assignment: CDR1 LNHDA and CDR2 SQIVND (reference sequence). V lost 7 bases and J lost 7, with 25 bases in between. The CDR3 has 16 residues. The CDR3 reads CASTPIFLGADGGYTF. CDR3 DNA sequence: TGTGCCAGTACCCCCATCTTTCTCGGGGCGGATGGTGGCTACACCTTC.

The J gene is TRBJ1-1, the V gene TRBV7-9; D perhaps matches TRBD1 (5 bases). The CDR3 is 16 amino acids. CDR1 is SEHNR and CDR2 is FQNEAQ in the germline V gene (reference sequence). Trimming cost V 3 bases and J 4 bases, with 18 bases left between them. In DNA form, the CDR3 reads TGTGCCAGCAGCTTTTGGGCAGGGACTTGGGGCACTGAAGCTTTCTTT. This sequence encodes CASSFWAGTWGTEAFF.

V gene TRBV5-1 combines with J gene TRBJ2-1, with 10 bases identical to TRBD2. The CDR3 spans 14 residues. J lost 6 bases, V lost 1 base, and 1 base had no gene match. Germline V gives CDR1 SGHRS, CDR2 YFSETQ. CDR3 loop: CASSLSSGSNEQFF. In DNA form, the CDR3 reads TGCGCCAGCAGCTTGTCTAGCGGGAGCAATGAGCAGTTCTTC.

The CDR3 is CASSEAAKGGYTF. CDR3 in DNA: TGTGCCAGCAGTGAGGCGGCTAAGGGTGGCTACACCTTC. The rearrangement uses TRBV6-1 and TRBJ1-2; D is unresolved. V lost 3 bases and J lost 7, with 12 bases in between. This CDR3 is built from 13 residues. The V gene's germline CDR1 is MNHNS and CDR2 SASEGT.

The chain is built from TRBV5-1 and TRBJ2-4; 7 nucleotides agree with TRBD2. Trimming removed 4 bases from V and 0 bases from J; junction bases left unmatched: 13. The CDR3 runs 18 residues. CDR1 is SGHRS, CDR2 YFSETQ, per germline. The CDR3 loop is CASSSGTGGLAAKNIQYF. The CDR3 DNA reads TGCGCCAGCAGCAGCGGGACGGGGGGTCTGGCAGCCAAAAACATTCAGTACTTC.

The rearrangement links TRBV5-4 to TRBJ1-1; TRBD1 is a possible D gene (5 bases). Germline CDR1 SGHNT, CDR2 YYREEE (reference sequence). The V and J ends lost 0 bases and 4 bases respectively, with 16 bases between them. The CDR3 is 16 residues long. CDR3 bases: TGTGCCAGCAGCTTGGATCAGGGTGGGTCTGCCACTGAAGCTTTCTTT. Protein: CASSLDQGGSATEAFF.

V is TRBV25-1 and J is TRBJ1-2; D not resolved. V lost 2 bases, J lost 5 bases, and 15 bases lay in between. The CDR3 is made up of 15 amino acids. In germline, CDR1 is MGHDK, CDR2 SYGVNS. This CDR3 is CASSEKTPLGYGYTF. In nucleotides, the CDR3 is TGTGCCAGCAGTGAAAAGACTCCCTTGGGGTATGGCTACACCTTC.

CDR3 DNA: TGCGCCAGCAGCTTGGAGGGACAGGGGCCGGGTGAAAAACTGTTTTTT. Translation gives CASSLEGQGPGEKLFF. The chain joins TRBV5-1 to TRBJ1-4; 10 bases fit TRBD1. Germline lookup yields CDR1 SGHRS and CDR2 YFSETQ. This CDR3 contains 16 residues. V lost 0 bases to trimming and J lost 7 bases; unmatched junction nucleotides: 6.

This clone was counted between two and nine times. The rearrangement joins TRBV9 to TRBJ1-2, with D maybe TRBD1 (5 bases). Looked up from germline, CDR1 is SGDLS and CDR2 is YYNGEE. This CDR3 is built from 18 residues. V lost 6 bases and J lost 4, with 28 bases in between. Here the CDR3 reads CASTRVGTLFKLSYGYTF. CDR3 DNA sequence: TGTGCCAGCACCCGAGTGGGGACCCTCTTTAAACTCTCCTATGGCTACACCTTC.

This clone came up once. The J gene is TRBJ2-3, the V gene TRBV5-4; no firm D call. Trimming took off 2 bases at V and 4 bases at J, with 5 bases between the two ends. The CDR3 covers 12 residues. Germline-derived CDR1 and CDR2 are SGHNT and YYREEE (reference sequence). The CDR3 coding sequence is TGTGCCAGCAGCTTCATTTCAGATACGCAGTATTTT. Translating gives CASSFISDTQYF.

The rearrangement uses TRBV10-3 and TRBJ1-5; D is ambiguous. Germline CDR1 is ENHRY and CDR2 is SYGVKD. The CDR3 extends over 14 amino acids. V lost 3 bases to trimming and J lost 3 bases, with 9 bases between them. CDR3 loop: CAISEGFSNQPQHF. The DNA of the CDR3 is TGTGCCATCAGTGAAGGCTTTTCCAATCAGCCCCAGCATTTT.

This chain connects TRBV9 to TRBJ2-5; 8 positions match TRBD1. CDR3 length: 15 amino acids. With V trimmed by 3 bases and J by 4 bases, 8 bases remained unmatched. CDR1 and CDR2 from the germline V gene are SGDLS and YYNGEE. The CDR3 reads CASSGWTGKGETQYF. For the CDR3, the DNA is TGTGCCAGCAGCGGATGGACAGGGAAGGGAGAGACCCAGTACTTC.

The rearrangement joins TRBV4-3 to TRBJ1-3; D remains unclear. The CDR3 has 13 residues. V shed 2 bases and J shed 2 bases, with 4 bases lying between them. From germline, CDR1 is LGHNA and CDR2 YSLEER. The CDR3, as DNA: TGCGCCAGCAGCCAAACTCCTGGAAACACCATATATTTT. Translated, it gives CASSQTPGNTIYF.